The sequence of this T cell receptor beta chain was determined in a study of T-cell reconstitution after alpha-beta-depleted transplantation in children. Trimming took off 5 bases at V and 0 bases at J, with 10 bases between the two ends. Germline loops: CDR1 SEHNR, CDR2 FQNEAQ (reference sequence). The CDR3 contains 14 residues. This clonotype was seen a few times. Its antigen is currently unknown. Unique molecular identifiers featured in how the TCRbeta library was prepared. TCRdb called the PCR reads again in MiXCR, with one record for every CDR3 protein. The sample shows 200,000 to 250,000 distinct CDR3 sequences, approximately 24% of them seen only once. Overall study results and limits: When one year had passed after transplant, most T-cell counts and diversity came from newly produced T cells. By about two months after transplant, alpha-beta T cells reportedly arose from several hundred graft clones that had expanded.

This receptor was obtained from a female patient between 2 and 15 years old who had a stem cell transplant for congenital amegakaryocytic thrombocytopenia, so the T cells may come from the graft donor. The specimen was PBMCs, mostly from graft donor cells, collected 360 days after TCRalphabeta/CD19-depleted stem cell transplant. The chain combines TRBV7-9 with TRBJ2-5; no reliable D call. The CDR3 nucleotides are TGTGCCAGCAGCCCACCGCCTTACCAAGAGACCCAGTACTTC. This codes for CASSPPPYQETQYF.